Given below is one TCR beta chain in context. Its target is unknown. The sample comes from a study of T-cell reconstitution after alpha-beta-depleted transplantation in children. Broader study findings: Approximately two months post-transplant, alpha-beta T cells reportedly originated from several hundred expanded graft clones. For some patients, TCRbeta diversity was high at day 60 because of recipient T cells and thymic progenitors that survived. From newly produced T cells came most of the T-cell counts and diversity one year after transplant.

The CDR3 totals 14 residues. V was cut by 0 bases and J by 10 bases, with 15 bases left in between. Germline V lookup: CDR1 DFQATT, CDR2 SNEGSKA (reference sequence). For TCRbeta, the library was prepared with unique molecular identifiers. TCRdb re-derived calls from the PCR reads in MiXCR, one entry per CDR3 protein. The table lists 530,000 or so distinct CDR3 sequences, about a quarter of them singletons, with 35% to 40% in the top ten. This clonotype originated in a boy younger than two with Wiskott-Aldrich syndrome, due to receive a stem cell transplant. V usage is TRBV20-1 and J usage is TRBJ1-4; no firm D call. This sample comprised PBMCs, obtained before TCRalphabeta/CD19-depleted stem cell transplant. The CDR3 sequence is CSARDRTESAKLFF. The CDR3 DNA sequence: TGCAGTGCTAGAGATCGAACCGAAAGTGCAAAACTGTTTTTT.